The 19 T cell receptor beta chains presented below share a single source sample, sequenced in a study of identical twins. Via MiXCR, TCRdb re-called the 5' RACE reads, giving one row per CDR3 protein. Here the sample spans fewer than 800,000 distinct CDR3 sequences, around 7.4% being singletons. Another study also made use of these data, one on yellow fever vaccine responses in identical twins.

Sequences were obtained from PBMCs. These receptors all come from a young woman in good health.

The CDR3 DNA sequence: TGTGCCAGCAGTTACTCGGGGCCCGGGGAGCTGTTTTTT. It is translated as CASSYSGPGELFF. The chain employs TRBV6-2 or TRBV6-3 and TRBJ2-2; maybe TRBD1 (5 bases). The V gene lost 0 bases and the J gene lost 6 bases, with 5 bases spanning the gap. This CDR3 is built from 13 residues. Looked up from germline, CDR1 is MNHEY and CDR2 is SVGEGT.

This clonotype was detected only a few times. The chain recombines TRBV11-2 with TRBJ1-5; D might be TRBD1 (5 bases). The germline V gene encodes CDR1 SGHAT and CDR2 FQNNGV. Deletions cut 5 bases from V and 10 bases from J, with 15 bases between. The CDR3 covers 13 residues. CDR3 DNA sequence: TGTGCCAGCAGCCCCAAGGGGAATGAACCCCAGCATTTT. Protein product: CASSPKGNEPQHF.

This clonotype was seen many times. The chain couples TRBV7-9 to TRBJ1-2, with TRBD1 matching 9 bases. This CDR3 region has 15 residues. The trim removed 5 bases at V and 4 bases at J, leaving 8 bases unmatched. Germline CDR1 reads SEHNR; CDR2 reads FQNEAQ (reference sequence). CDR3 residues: CASSPTGGLGYGYTF. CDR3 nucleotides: TGTGCCAGCAGCCCAACAGGGGGCCTAGGCTATGGCTACACCTTC.

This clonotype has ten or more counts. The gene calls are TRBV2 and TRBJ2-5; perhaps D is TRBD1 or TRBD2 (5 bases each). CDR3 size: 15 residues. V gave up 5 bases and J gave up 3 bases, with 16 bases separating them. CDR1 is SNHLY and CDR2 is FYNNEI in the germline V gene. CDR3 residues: CASSYLGVRKETQYF. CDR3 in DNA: TGTGCCAGCAGTTACCTGGGGGTACGAAAAGAGACCCAGTACTTC.

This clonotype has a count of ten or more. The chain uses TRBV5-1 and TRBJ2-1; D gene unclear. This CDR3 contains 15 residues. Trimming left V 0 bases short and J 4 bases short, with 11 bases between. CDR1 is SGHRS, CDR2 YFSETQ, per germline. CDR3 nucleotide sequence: TGCGCCAGCAGCTTGGAAATTAAGGGATACAATGAGCAGTTCTTC. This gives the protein CASSLEIKGYNEQFF.

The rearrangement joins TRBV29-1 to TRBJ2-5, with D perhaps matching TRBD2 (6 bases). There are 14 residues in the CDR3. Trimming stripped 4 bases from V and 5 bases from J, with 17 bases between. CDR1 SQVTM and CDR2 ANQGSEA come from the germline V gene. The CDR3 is CSVVPPGVGETQYF. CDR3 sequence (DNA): TGCAGCGTTGTTCCCCCGGGAGTGGGGGAGACCCAGTACTTC.

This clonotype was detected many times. CDR3 protein: CASSLVPPRGSYNEQFF. DNA of the CDR3: TGCGCCAGCAGCCTAGTACCCCCACGGGGCTCCTACAATGAGCAGTTCTTC. The V call is TRBV5-1, the J call TRBJ2-1, with D maybe TRBD2 (5 bases). V lost 4 bases and J lost 0, with 17 bases in between. Germline V gives CDR1 SGHRS, CDR2 YFSETQ. The CDR3 has 17 residues.

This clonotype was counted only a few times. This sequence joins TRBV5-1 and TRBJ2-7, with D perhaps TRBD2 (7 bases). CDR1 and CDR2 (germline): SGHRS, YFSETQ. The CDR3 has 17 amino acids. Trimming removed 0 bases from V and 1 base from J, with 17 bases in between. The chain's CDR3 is CASSLAPSGGRSYEQYV. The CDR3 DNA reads TGCGCCAGCAGCTTGGCCCCTTCGGGGGGCCGATCCTACGAGCAGTACGTC.

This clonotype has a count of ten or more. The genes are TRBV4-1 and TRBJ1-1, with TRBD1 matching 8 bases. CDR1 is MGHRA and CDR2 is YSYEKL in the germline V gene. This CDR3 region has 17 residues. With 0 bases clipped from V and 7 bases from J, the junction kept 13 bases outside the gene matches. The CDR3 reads CASSQDMDRVRIGEAFF. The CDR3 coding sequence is TGCGCCAGCAGCCAAGATATGGACAGGGTAAGAATCGGTGAAGCTTTCTTT.

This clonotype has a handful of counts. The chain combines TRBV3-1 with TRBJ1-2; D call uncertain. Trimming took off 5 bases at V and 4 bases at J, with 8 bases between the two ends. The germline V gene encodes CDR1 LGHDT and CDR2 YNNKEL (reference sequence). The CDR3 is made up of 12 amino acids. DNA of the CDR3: TGTGCCAGCAGCGGGAATCGCTATGGCTACACCTTC. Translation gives CASSGNRYGYTF.

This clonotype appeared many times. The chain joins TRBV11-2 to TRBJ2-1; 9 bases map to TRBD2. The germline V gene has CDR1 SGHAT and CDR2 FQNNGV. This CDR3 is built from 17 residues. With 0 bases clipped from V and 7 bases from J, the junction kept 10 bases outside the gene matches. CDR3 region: CASSLDPGLAVLNEQFF. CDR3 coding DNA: TGTGCCAGCAGCTTAGATCCGGGACTAGCAGTGTTGAATGAGCAGTTCTTC.

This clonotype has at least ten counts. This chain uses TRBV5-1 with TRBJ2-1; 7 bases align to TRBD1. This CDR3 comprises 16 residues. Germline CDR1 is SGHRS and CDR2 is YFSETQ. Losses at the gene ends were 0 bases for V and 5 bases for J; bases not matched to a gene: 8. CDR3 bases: TGCGCCAGCAGCTTGGCCGGAACAGGGGATGACAATGAGCAGTTCTTC. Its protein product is CASSLAGTGDDNEQFF. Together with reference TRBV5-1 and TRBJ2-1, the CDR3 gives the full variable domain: KAGVTQTPRYLIKTRGQQVTLSCSPISGHRSVSWYQQTPGQGLQFLFEYFSETQRNKGNFPGRFSGRQFSNSRSEMNVSTLELGDSALYLCASSLAGTGDDNEQFFGPGTRLTVL.

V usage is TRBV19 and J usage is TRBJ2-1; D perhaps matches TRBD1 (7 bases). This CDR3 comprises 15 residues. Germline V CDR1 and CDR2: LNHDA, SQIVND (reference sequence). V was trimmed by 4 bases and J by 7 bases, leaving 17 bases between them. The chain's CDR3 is CASSTPRAGGNEQFF. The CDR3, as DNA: TGTGCCAGTAGTACCCCCCGGGCAGGGGGGAATGAGCAGTTCTTC.

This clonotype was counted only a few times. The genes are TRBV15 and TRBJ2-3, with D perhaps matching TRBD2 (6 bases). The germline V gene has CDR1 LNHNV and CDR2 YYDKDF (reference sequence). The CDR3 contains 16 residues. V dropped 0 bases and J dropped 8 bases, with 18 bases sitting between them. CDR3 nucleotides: TGTGCCACCAGCAGAGATGGTTCGGGTGGGGACTTTACGCAGTATTTT. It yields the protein CATSRDGSGGDFTQYF.

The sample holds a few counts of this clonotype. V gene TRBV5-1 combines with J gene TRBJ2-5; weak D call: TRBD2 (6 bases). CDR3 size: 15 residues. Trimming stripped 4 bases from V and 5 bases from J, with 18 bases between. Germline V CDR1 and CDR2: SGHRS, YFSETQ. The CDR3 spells CASSGRDSPPETQYF. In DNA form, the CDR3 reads TGCGCCAGCAGCGGACGGGACTCCCCTCCGGAGACCCAGTACTTC.

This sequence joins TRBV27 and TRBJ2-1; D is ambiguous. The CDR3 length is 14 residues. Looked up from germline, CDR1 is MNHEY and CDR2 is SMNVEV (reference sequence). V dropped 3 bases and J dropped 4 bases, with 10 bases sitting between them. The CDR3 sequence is CASSFSRSYNEQFF. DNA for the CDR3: TGTGCCAGCAGTTTCTCACGCAGTTACAATGAGCAGTTCTTC.

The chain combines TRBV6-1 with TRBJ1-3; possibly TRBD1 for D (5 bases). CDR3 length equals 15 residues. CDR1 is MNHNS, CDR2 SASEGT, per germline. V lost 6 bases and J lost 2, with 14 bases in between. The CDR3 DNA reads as TGTGCCAGCAGCTCGCAAGTGGGGGCTGGAAACACCATATATTTT. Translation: CASSSQVGAGNTIYF.

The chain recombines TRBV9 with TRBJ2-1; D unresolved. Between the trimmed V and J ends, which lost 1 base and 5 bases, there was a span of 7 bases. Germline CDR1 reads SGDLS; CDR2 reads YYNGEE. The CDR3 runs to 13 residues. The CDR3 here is CASSVIRDNEQFF. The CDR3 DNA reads TGTGCCAGCAGCGTAATTAGGGACAATGAGCAGTTCTTC.

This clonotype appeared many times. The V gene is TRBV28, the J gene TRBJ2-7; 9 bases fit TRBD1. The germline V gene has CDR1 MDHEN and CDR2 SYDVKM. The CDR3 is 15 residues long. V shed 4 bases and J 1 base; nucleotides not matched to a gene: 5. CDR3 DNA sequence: TGTGCCAGCAGTTCTGGGACAGGGAAATCCTACGAGCAGTACGTC. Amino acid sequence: CASSSGTGKSYEQYV.